This is a list of T cell receptor beta chains from one sample in a study of T cell repertoires in cytomegalovirus infection. What these receptors recognize is not known. TCRdb itself ran the reads through MiXCR, one entry per CDR3 protein. Of 400,000 to 600,000 distinct CDR3 sequences listed, approximately 42% are singletons. The sequencing used cultured PBMCs, collected from culture after CMV antigen stimulation. Receptors originate from a human donor in good health (CMV status not recorded). Some clones in this sample may be carry-over from other donors' samples. Both conserved end residues are part of each CDR3. D genes are given only for firm matches. Rows may omit the clone size; those that give it use once, few, many or a size class.

V: TRBV7-2
size: few
J: TRBJ2-7
D: .
CDR3: CASSFRTSSSYEQYF
DNA: TGTGCCAGCAGCTTCCGGACCTCTAGCTCCTACGAGCAGTACTTC

V: TRBV7-2
size: .
J: TRBJ2-4
D: .
CDR3: CASSLGGGGGWAAKNIQYF
DNA: TGTGCCAGCAGCTTAGGGGGGGGGGGGGGCTGGGCCGCGAAAAACATTCAGTACTTC

V: TRBV10-2
size: few
J: TRBJ2-7
D: .
CDR3: CASSEAPYEQYF
DNA: TGCGCCAGCAGTGAGGCCCCGTACGAGCAGTACTTC

V: TRBV7-8
size: .
J: TRBJ1-5
D: .
CDR3: CASSLLLGGPQHF
DNA: TGTGCCAGCAGCTTGCTATTGGGTGGGCCCCAGCATTTT

V: TRBV28
size: .
J: TRBJ2-1
D: .
CDR3: CASRLWGGSYNEQFF
DNA: TGTGCCAGCAGACTATGGGGAGGCTCCTACAATGAGCAGTTCTTC

V: TRBV7-2
size: few
J: TRBJ2-5
D: TRBD2
CDR3: CASSFIAGATQETQYF
DNA: TGTGCCAGCAGTTTTATAGCGGGGGCCACCCAAGAGACCCAGTACTTC

V: TRBV6-1
size: many
J: TRBJ1-1
D: .
CDR3: CASGPIQGSKNTEAFF
DNA: TGTGCCAGCGGACCGATACAGGGATCCAAGAACACTGAAGCTTTCTTT

V: TRBV4-1
size: few
J: TRBJ1-5
D: TRBD1
CDR3: CASSQGQGAQPQHF
DNA: TGCGCCAGCAGCCAGGGACAGGGGGCCCAGCCCCAGCATTTT

V: TRBV6-6
size: .
J: TRBJ2-7
D: .
CDR3: CASTLTIQGGRSYEQYF
DNA: TGTGCCAGCACTCTCACTATCCAGGGGGGACGGAGCTACGAGCAGTACTTC

V: TRBV4-1
size: .
J: TRBJ2-1
D: TRBD2
CDR3: CASSQVLAGGGEQFF
DNA: TGCGCCAGCAGCCAAGTTCTAGCGGGCGGGGGTGAGCAGTTCTTC

V: TRBV7-9
size: .
J: TRBJ2-5
D: TRBD2
CDR3: CASSLTLAEETQYF
DNA: TGTGCCAGCAGCTTAACCCTAGCGGAAGAGACCCAGTACTTC

V: TRBV4-2
size: .
J: TRBJ2-7
D: .
CDR3: CASSQGGFEQYF
DNA: TGTGCCAGCAGCCAAGGGGGGTTCGAGCAGTACTTC

V: TRBV6-5
size: .
J: TRBJ1-4
D: .
CDR3: CASSYLNYEKLFF
DNA: TGTGCCAGCAGTTACCTTAATTATGAAAAACTGTTTTTT

V: TRBV2
size: few
J: TRBJ2-6
D: .
CDR3: CASRLGTGANVLTF
DNA: TGTGCCAGCCGGCTGGGGACTGGGGCCAACGTCCTGACTTTC

V: TRBV6-2/TRBV6-3
size: few
J: TRBJ2-7
D: .
CDR3: CASSYSNPAEQYF
DNA: TGTGCCAGCAGTTACTCCAACCCGGCCGAGCAGTACTTC

V: TRBV10-3
size: .
J: TRBJ2-2
D: .
CDR3: CAISDHTTNTGELFF
DNA: TGTGCCATCAGTGATCACACTACGAACACCGGGGAGCTGTTTTTT

V: TRBV3-1
size: few
J: TRBJ1-1
D: .
CDR3: CASSQAGGDTEAFF
DNA: TGTGCCAGTAGCCAGGCAGGAGGGGACACTGAAGCTTTCTTT

V: TRBV28
size: .
J: TRBJ1-5
D: TRBD1
CDR3: CASDWRQGIVYSNQPQHF
DNA: TGTGCCAGCGACTGGAGACAGGGGATAGTATATAGCAATCAGCCCCAGCATTTT

V: TRBV6-2/TRBV6-3
size: few
J: TRBJ2-3
D: .
CDR3: CASTDRGDTQYF
DNA: TGTGCCAGCACCGATAGGGGTGATACGCAGTATTTT

V: TRBV18
size: .
J: TRBJ2-1
D: .
CDR3: CASSPDRATRPNSYNEQFF
DNA: TGTGCCAGCTCGCCCGACAGAGCTACCCGCCCAAACTCCTACAATGAGCAGTTCTTC

V: TRBV7-2
size: few
J: TRBJ1-5
D: TRBD1
CDR3: CASSRQGRDQPQHF
DNA: TGTGCCAGCAGTCGACAGGGTCGGGATCAGCCCCAGCATTTT

V: TRBV7-2
size: many
J: TRBJ1-5
D: .
CDR3: CASSLARDQPQHF
DNA: TGTGCCAGCAGCTTAGCCCGAGACCAGCCCCAGCATTTT

V: TRBV5-1
size: .
J: TRBJ1-4
D: TRBD1
CDR3: CASSLVGGGEKLFF
DNA: TGCGCCAGCAGCTTGGTAGGGGGCGGTGAAAAACTGTTTTTT

V: TRBV10-3
size: .
J: TRBJ1-6
D: .
CDR3: CAINTGHKNSPLHF
DNA: TGTGCCATCAATACGGGACATAAGAATTCACCCCTCCACTTT

V: TRBV6-2/TRBV6-3
size: few
J: TRBJ2-7
D: .
CDR3: CASSSPRGGAYEQYF
DNA: TGTGCCAGCAGTTCTCCCCGAGGAGGGGCCTACGAGCAGTACTTC

V: TRBV28
size: .
J: TRBJ2-2
D: TRBD1
CDR3: CASSYNRGWTGNTGELFF
DNA: TGTGCCAGCAGCTATAACAGGGGTTGGACGGGAAACACCGGGGAGCTGTTTTTT

V: TRBV4-3
size: .
J: TRBJ2-2
D: .
CDR3: CASSQDLLAGELFF
DNA: TGCGCCAGCAGCCAAGATCTCCTAGCGGGGGAGCTGTTTTTT

V: TRBV19
size: .
J: TRBJ2-7
D: TRBD1
CDR3: CASRAPGGKPDEQYF
DNA: TGTGCCAGTAGAGCCCCAGGGGGAAAACCCGACGAGCAGTACTTC

V: TRBV12-3/TRBV12-4
size: few
J: TRBJ2-1
D: .
CDR3: CASRAVGEQFF
DNA: TGTGCCAGCAGGGCTGTGGGTGAGCAGTTCTTC

V: TRBV4-3
size: .
J: TRBJ2-1
D: .
CDR3: CASSQATGVYNEQFF
DNA: TGCGCCAGCAGCCAAGCCACGGGAGTTTACAATGAGCAGTTCTTC

V: TRBV29-1
size: .
J: TRBJ2-2
D: .
CDR3: CSVWTGEGELFF
DNA: TGCAGCGTCTGGACCGGGGAAGGGGAGCTGTTTTTT

V: TRBV7-9
size: .
J: TRBJ2-7
D: .
CDR3: CASSPPTGAYEQYF
DNA: TGTGCCAGCAGCCCCCCGACAGGAGCCTACGAGCAGTACTTC

V: TRBV12-3/TRBV12-4
size: .
J: TRBJ1-1
D: .
CDR3: CASSWVRGMNTEAFF
DNA: TGTGCCAGCAGTTGGGTCCGGGGGATGAACACTGAAGCTTTCTTT

V: TRBV7-9
size: .
J: TRBJ2-3
D: .
CDR3: CASSPGWDTQYF
DNA: TGTGCCAGCAGCCCTGGGTGGGATACGCAGTATTTT

V: TRBV7-2
size: few
J: TRBJ1-1
D: TRBD1
CDR3: CASSAQGQTEAFF
DNA: TGTGCCAGCAGCGCACAGGGACAGACTGAAGCTTTCTTT

V: TRBV27
size: few
J: TRBJ1-5
D: TRBD1
CDR3: CASSADGTGGQPQHF
DNA: TGTGCCAGCAGTGCCGACGGGACAGGAGGACAGCCCCAGCATTTT

V: TRBV20-1
size: once
J: TRBJ2-6
D: .
CDR3: CSAVRVPGANVLTF
DNA: TGCAGTGCTGTCAGGGTCCCTGGGGCCAACGTCCTGACTTTC

V: TRBV6-1
size: .
J: TRBJ1-5
D: .
CDR3: CASSPGGSRLTIVQHF
DNA: TGTGCCAGCAGTCCGGGTGGTTCCCGTTTAACAATTGTACAGCATTTT

V: TRBV7-9
size: .
J: TRBJ1-2
D: .
CDR3: CASSPSTSFYGYTF
DNA: TGTGCCAGCAGCCCCTCAACTTCTTTTTACGGCTACACCTTC

V: TRBV7-9
size: few
J: TRBJ1-5
D: .
CDR3: CASSISGQPQHF
DNA: TGTGCCAGCAGCATATCAGGTCAGCCCCAGCATTTT

V: TRBV20-1
size: .
J: TRBJ1-4
D: .
CDR3: CSAFGPNEKLFF
DNA: TGCAGTGCTTTTGGACCGAATGAAAAACTGTTTTTT

V: TRBV6-2/TRBV6-3
size: .
J: TRBJ2-7
D: TRBD2
CDR3: CASNSPRTGGKRGLYEQYF
DNA: TGTGCCAGCAATTCACCTCGGACCGGGGGGAAGAGGGGACTATACGAGCAGTACTTC

V: TRBV12-3/TRBV12-4
size: few
J: TRBJ1-6
D: .
CDR3: CASSLSTQNSPLHF
DNA: TGTGCCAGCAGTTTATCGACGCAAAATTCACCCCTCCACTTT

V: TRBV29-1
size: .
J: TRBJ2-1
D: .
CDR3: CSVEGAGSSSYNEQFF
DNA: TGCAGCGTTGAAGGCGCAGGGTCTAGCTCCTACAATGAGCAGTTCTTC

V: TRBV19
size: few
J: TRBJ1-5
D: .
CDR3: CASRVLSGGNQPQHF
DNA: TGTGCCAGTAGAGTTCTTTCAGGGGGCAATCAGCCCCAGCATTTT

V: TRBV7-8
size: .
J: TRBJ2-3
D: .
CDR3: CASSGGVLGTDTQYF
DNA: TGTGCCAGCAGCGGAGGGGTCTTAGGCACAGATACGCAGTATTTT

V: TRBV7-2
size: many
J: TRBJ2-1
D: TRBD1
CDR3: CASSRLTTGGEQFF
DNA: TGTGCCAGCAGCCGGCTGACCACAGGGGGCGAGCAGTTCTTC

V: TRBV20-1
size: .
J: TRBJ1-5
D: .
CDR3: CSARDGTSANSNQPQHF
DNA: TGCAGTGCTAGAGATGGGACATCCGCGAATAGCAATCAGCCCCAGCATTTT